The source of this T cell receptor (beta chain) is a study of T cells in Graves' hyperthyroidism and ophthalmopathy (dated by TCRdb to about 2019). Some background on the complete study: Peripheral blood was sampled at the time of initial diagnosis, prior to any treatment. The approximately 97 discovery patients were randomly divided into training and test sets at a 7:3 ratio. Thyroid tissue and blood T-cell repertoires from six Graves' hyperthyroidism patients were also compared in the study. Whether ophthalmopathy could be predicted prospectively was tested in an independent validation cohort made up of under 20 hyperthyroidism patients plus 17 patients who later progressed to ophthalmopathy. According to the paper, TCR Vbeta CDR3 sequencing was carried out on 135 peripheral blood samples, which came from 40 to 45 ophthalmopathy, fewer than 80 hyperthyroidism and roughly 17 progressor patients. To identify TCR V-J signatures that set the groups apart, the researchers used a discovery cohort of roughly 100 patients, made up of 40 to 45 with Graves' ophthalmopathy and about 59 with stable Graves' hyperthyroidism. After sampling, hyperthyroidism patients received methimazole starting at 30 mg daily, and ophthalmopathy patients received high-dose intravenous methylprednisolone. Results and caveats for the whole study, not just this receptor: In validation, the model predicted progression to ophthalmopathy with around 71% sensitivity and less than 80% specificity, a median of around six months before onset. Sample size was not statistically predetermined, and blinding of investigators to group allocation was not performed. A model built on a 13 V-J signature distinguished ophthalmopathy from stable hyperthyroidism, reaching about 89% sensitivity and 81.08% specificity in cross-validation and 80%/75% in testing. Most expanded thyroid clonotypes (frequency above 0.001) were also detected in blood, suggesting blood repertoires may reflect thyroid immune responses.

TCR beta CDR3 regions were amplified from RNA transcripts. For the first round of RT-PCR on the TCR CDR3, the HTBI primer set was used together with the Qiagen OneStep RT-PCR kit. The libraries were constructed in a second round of multiplex PCR and then size-selected and purified. Sequencing of the libraries was done on an Illumina HiSeq2000 using paired-end 100 bp reads. The authors' analysis ran thus. SOAPnuke was used to process the raw data, throwing out any read that contained adapters or uncalled bases, had a mean Phred below 15, or lacked an exact constant-primer or identifier match. COPE v1.2.5 was used to merge the high-quality paired reads, and each unique nucleotide sequence was defined as a clonotype. MiTCR v1.1 was used to align clonotypes to the IMGT TRBV, TRBD and TRBJ reference segments. The analysis was restricted to V-J combinations with a frequency above 0.0001, which together covered 99.2% of the repertoires. The TCS score was defined as F50 (clonal expansion) divided by E x V (chaos), with BLOSUM62-based TCRdist calculated between CDR3 peptides within each V-J. Welch's t-statistics and random forest reduced 514 V-J features to some 14, which were used in a naive Bayes classifier (R e1071). TCRdb reprocessed the public reads (quality trimming at Q25 with fastp, clone calling with MiXCR) and kept in-frame beta chains. Duplicate CDR3 protein sequences are folded into a single record with the most common DNA and genes. The V and J calls, along with clone size, are taken from TCRdb and not from the paper's own processing. The sample includes 250,000 or so distinct CDR3 sequences, with just over 14% observed a single time. Clones ranked in the top ten supply about 14% of the sample.

Comment on this clonotype: Its antigen has not been determined. There are no base qualities to consult, and no much larger clone falls within one base.

The hyperthyroidism patients were between 18 and 65 years old and newly diagnosed, with a disease duration of less than 2 months. Patients with uncontrolled infections, other autoimmune diseases, pregnancy or lactation were excluded. Diagnoses were based on clinical symptoms, serum thyroxine and TRAb, thyroid ultrasound and orbital computed tomography. Blood from progressor patients was collected at the time of first diagnosis with hyperthyroidism, before any ophthalmopathy symptoms had appeared. Ficoll-Paque density gradient centrifugation was used to isolate PBMCs from about 9.4 ml of fresh peripheral blood. Patients classed as progressors first received a Graves' hyperthyroidism diagnosis and then went on to develop ophthalmopathy during follow-up. Trizol reagent was used to extract total RNA, and RNA quality was then checked on an Agilent 2100 Bioanalyzer. CDR1 and CDR2, per the germline V gene, are MDHEN and SYDVKM. The CDR3 starts with the cysteine, ends with the phenylalanine, and has 14 residues. Only CDR3 DNA remains: 42 bases, in frame from the first base. V is shortened by 2 bases, J by 3 bases, and the region joining them spans 11 bases.

The specimen sequenced was blood. This receptor was identified in a woman aged 40 to 50 with Graves' hyperthyroidism that later progressed to Graves' ophthalmopathy. This chain joins TRBV28 to TRBJ2-7; a tentative D call is TRBD1 (6 bases match). The nucleotides are TGTGCCAGCAGTTTACAGGGGCCAAACTACGAGCAGTACTTC. Its protein is CASSLQGPNYEQYF.